This is a list of T cell receptor beta chains from one sample in a study of cytomegalovirus exposure and HLA in healthy donors. Here immunoSEQ multiplex PCR was the method, and the copy in TCRdb shows in-frame clones only, minus some. Of about 75,000 clones in the sample, more than 65% were seen once. Material: PBMCs. Receptors were obtained from a man aged 65 to 79 in good health and CMV-seropositive. The CDR3 runs from the conserved cysteine through the conserved F or W.

v_call,j_call,cdr3_aa
TRBV11-2,TRBJ1-2,CASSLGLNPYGYTF
TRBV7-9,TRBJ1-5,CASSLEEQPQHF
TRBV11-2,TRBJ2-7,CASSPLAGYPSYEQYF
TRBV30,TRBJ1-1,CAWSAHQNTEAFF
TRBV6-1,TRBJ1-3,CASTGQGNTIYF
TRBV29-1,TRBJ2-1,CSVPGTHLNEQFF
TRBV5-1,TRBJ2-7,CASSRESYEQYF
TRBV14,TRBJ1-1,CASSARLGANTEAFF
TRBV10-2,TRBJ1-3,CASSAVLAGGNTIYF
TRBV6-5,TRBJ2-1,CASRRERGSYNEQFF
TRBV5-4,TRBJ1-2,CASSLSEHGYTF
TRBV6-5,TRBJ1-4,CASRLQAPAGEKLFF
TRBV7-2,TRBJ2-2,CASRSDRVAGELFF
TRBV10-3,TRBJ2-1,CAISPGTSGGPYNEQFF
TRBV2,TRBJ1-4,CASVGEYEKLFF
TRBV7-9,TRBJ2-5,CASSLGGPPQETQYF
TRBV4-2,TRBJ2-7,CASSQEWTGLYEQYF
TRBV6-1,TRBJ1-2,CASSEARTGGEIVGGYTF
TRBV5-6,TRBJ2-7,CASSLGLADARLEQYF
TRBV19,TRBJ2-1,CASSTGTSLGNEQFF
TRBV2,TRBJ2-3,CASRAPSGAPDTQYF
TRBV10-3,TRBJ2-1,CAISPGVSYNEQFF
TRBV5-1,TRBJ2-1,CASSLTVSGGGNNEQFF
TRBV7-2,TRBJ1-5,CASSLSTDQPQHF
TRBV7-2,TRBJ2-7,CASSSGTGANEQYF
TRBV18,TRBJ2-5,CASSPGLQGETQYF
TRBV7-2,TRBJ1-4,CASSPQGWANEKLFF
TRBV2,TRBJ1-4,CASSLQGNNEKLFF
TRBV20-1,TRBJ2-7,CSARPGYEQYF
TRBV28,TRBJ2-7,CASRDSGTAEQYF
TRBV29-1,TRBJ2-1,CSVAGSRGRPHEQFF
TRBV2,TRBJ2-5,CASRTSGGLNPGETQYF
TRBV2,TRBJ1-2,CASRMNRGSVYGYTF
TRBV9,TRBJ1-4,CASSVGGRDEKLFF
TRBV4-3,TRBJ1-2,CASSQCAGTRAYGYTF
TRBV11-3,TRBJ2-1,CASSGTSGDYNEQFF
TRBV6-1,TRBJ2-5,CASTPVRGGSETQYF
TRBV5-4,TRBJ2-7,CASSPDMGGPFYEQYF
TRBV28,TRBJ1-1,CASSSTGTGVNTEAFF
TRBV2,TRBJ1-3,CASESGSGNTIYF
TRBV18,TRBJ2-7,CASSQTSGGEYEQYF
TRBV30,TRBJ2-1,CAWSVGLAGVEQFF
TRBV15,TRBJ1-4,CATSRDPAGPDEKLFF
TRBV7-2,TRBJ2-1,CASSPAAGNEQFF
TRBV7-9,TRBJ2-3,CASSRQGTTDTQYF
TRBV6-6,TRBJ1-5,CASSQGQQGIGQPQHF